The clone carrying this TCR beta chain was recorded once. Its antigen remains unknown. The sample is drawn from a study of cytomegalovirus exposure and HLA in healthy donors. Study findings and constraints: Presence/absence comparisons presumed near-even sequencing depth among donors.

PCR primers comprised 60 Vbeta and 13 Jbeta primers. Sequencing was performed with immunoSEQ multiplex PCR; in TCRdb, only in-frame clones are kept and a portion is missing. Of about 130,000 clones listed, roughly 80% are singletons. This clonotype originated in an older woman in good health and CMV-seronegative. The sample was PBMCs.

CDR3: CASSQGARSYEQYF. The CDR3 DNA follows: TGTGCCAGCAGCCAGGGGGCGCGGTCCTACGAGCAGTACTTC. This chain joins TRBV25-1 and TRBJ2-7; 8 bases map to TRBD1. This CDR3 contains 14 residues. The V segment lost 6 bases and the J segment 1 base; nucleotides outside the gene matches: 5. Germline V CDR1 and CDR2: MGHDK, SYGVNS.